These T cell receptor beta chains were read from a single sample in a study of cytomegalovirus exposure and HLA in healthy donors. Data came from immunoSEQ multiplex PCR; TCRdb stores just in-frame clones and leaves some out. The profile shows about 150,000 clones, nearly 70% of them singletons. Sequenced input: PBMCs. Receptor source: a young man in good health and CMV-seropositive. Each CDR3 is given with its conserved first and last residue. The D gene is left open where the match is weak. Clone size, where shown, is once, few, many, or a class for clones that have expanded.

d_gene: TRBD2; v_gene: TRBV27; j_gene: TRBJ2-7; abundance: NA; CDR3aa: CASSLAVGGRATYEQYF; CDR3nt: TGTGCCAGCAGTTTAGCGGTCGGCGGGAGGGCTACCTACGAGCAGTACTTC
d_gene: TRBD2; v_gene: TRBV28; j_gene: TRBJ2-3; abundance: NA; CDR3aa: CASSLGLAGSGDTQYF; CDR3nt: TGTGCCAGCAGTTTAGGGCTAGCGGGAAGCGGGGATACGCAGTATTTT
d_gene: NA; v_gene: TRBV28; j_gene: TRBJ1-6; abundance: NA; CDR3aa: CASSRYTLHF; CDR3nt: TGTGCCAGCAGTCGTTACACCCTCCACTTT
d_gene: NA; v_gene: TRBV7-3; j_gene: TRBJ2-5; abundance: NA; CDR3aa: CASSLTGAHETQYF; CDR3nt: TGTGCCAGCAGCTTAACGGGGGCTCACGAGACCCAGTACTTC
d_gene: TRBD1; v_gene: TRBV6-6; j_gene: TRBJ2-7; abundance: few; CDR3aa: CASSHIRDSVPDEQYF; CDR3nt: TGTGCCAGCAGTCACATCCGGGACAGTGTTCCCGACGAGCAGTACTTC
d_gene: TRBD2; v_gene: TRBV2; j_gene: TRBJ2-3; abundance: NA; CDR3aa: CASTTGLAGVVDTQYF; CDR3nt: TGTGCCAGCACCACCGGACTAGCGGGAGTCGTGGATACGCAGTATTTT
d_gene: NA; v_gene: TRBV10-3; j_gene: TRBJ1-1; abundance: NA; CDR3aa: CAISEAWGRMKDTEAFF; CDR3nt: TGTGCCATCAGTGAGGCCTGGGGCAGGATGAAAGACACTGAAGCTTTCTTT
d_gene: NA; v_gene: TRBV10-3; j_gene: TRBJ2-1; abundance: NA; CDR3aa: CAISYSGPPNEQFF; CDR3nt: TGTGCCATCAGCTATAGTGGGCCTCCAAATGAGCAGTTCTTC
d_gene: NA; v_gene: TRBV5-4; j_gene: TRBJ1-2; abundance: few; CDR3aa: CASSLTGINYGYTF; CDR3nt: TGTGCCAGCAGCCTCACAGGGATTAACTATGGCTACACCTTC
d_gene: NA; v_gene: TRBV18; j_gene: TRBJ1-1; abundance: NA; CDR3aa: CASSPGGALNTEAFF; CDR3nt: TGTGCCAGCTCACCTGGGGGGGCCCTGAACACTGAAGCTTTCTTT
d_gene: NA; v_gene: TRBV9; j_gene: TRBJ2-1; abundance: NA; CDR3aa: CASGRRDEQFF; CDR3nt: TGTGCCAGCGGTCGACGGGATGAGCAGTTCTTC
d_gene: TRBD2; v_gene: TRBV19; j_gene: TRBJ2-7; abundance: NA; CDR3aa: CASSIKRLFGLAGTQNSYEQYF; CDR3nt: TGTGCCAGTAGTATTAAACGCCTGTTCGGACTAGCGGGAACTCAGAACTCCTACGAGCAGTACTTC
d_gene: TRBD1; v_gene: TRBV11-3; j_gene: TRBJ1-1; abundance: few; CDR3aa: CASSEGTGNSEAFF; CDR3nt: TGTGCCAGCAGCGAAGGGACAGGGAACTCTGAAGCTTTCTTT
d_gene: TRBD1; v_gene: TRBV19; j_gene: TRBJ1-5; abundance: NA; CDR3aa: CASSAGTGIQPQHF; CDR3nt: TGTGCCAGTAGTGCAGGGACAGGGATTCAGCCCCAGCATTTT
d_gene: TRBD1; v_gene: TRBV10-3; j_gene: TRBJ1-1; abundance: NA; CDR3aa: CAISGTAVNTEAFF; CDR3nt: TGTGCCATCAGCGGGACAGCGGTGAACACTGAAGCTTTCTTT
d_gene: NA; v_gene: TRBV27; j_gene: TRBJ2-5; abundance: once; CDR3aa: CASSFTGETQYF; CDR3nt: TGTGCCAGCAGTTTTACGGGGGAGACCCAGTACTTC
d_gene: NA; v_gene: TRBV7-6; j_gene: TRBJ1-2; abundance: NA; CDR3aa: CASSLEADGVGGYTF; CDR3nt: TGTGCCAGCAGCTTAGAAGCAGACGGGGTTGGTGGCTACACCTTC
d_gene: TRBD2; v_gene: TRBV25-1; j_gene: TRBJ2-5; abundance: NA; CDR3aa: CASSEFYGEGETQYF; CDR3nt: TGTGCCAGCAGTGAATTTTATGGGGAGGGAGAGACCCAGTACTTC
d_gene: TRBD2; v_gene: TRBV6-6; j_gene: TRBJ2-2; abundance: NA; CDR3aa: CASSYSGSGSTGELFF; CDR3nt: TGTGCCAGCAGTTACTCGGGTAGCGGGAGTACCGGGGAGCTGTTTTTT
d_gene: NA; v_gene: TRBV5-1; j_gene: TRBJ2-3; abundance: few; CDR3aa: CASSLGQSLVTDTQYF; CDR3nt: TGCGCCAGCAGCTTAGGACAGTCCCTTGTCACAGATACGCAGTATTTT